A selection of T cell receptor beta chains follows, all from one sample in a study of T cell changes during pregnancy in multiple sclerosis. Measured with immunoSEQ multiplex PCR; TCRdb has only the in-frame clones, and not every one. Of about 69,000 clones in the sample, roughly 90% were seen once. This specimen was CD4+ T cells from peripheral blood mononuclear cells, taken in the third trimester of pregnancy. The source of these receptors is a female donor in good health, enrolled as a control in a pregnancy study. Each CDR3 is given with its conserved first and last residue. Fields, in order: clone size, D gene, V gene, J gene, CDR3 length, CDR3 DNA, CDR3 protein. D genes are given only for firm matches. Size is omitted from some rows. Given values are once, few, many or a class for expanded clones.

clone_size: .
d_call: .
v_call: TRBV19
j_call: TRBJ2-5
cdr3_length: 15
cdr3_nt: TGTGCCAGTAGTATACCCGCGGGCCGACAAGAGACCCAGTACTTC
cdr3_aa: CASSIPAGRQETQYF

clone_size: .
d_call: TRBD1
v_call: TRBV9
j_call: TRBJ2-3
cdr3_length: 14
cdr3_nt: TGTGCCAGCACCCCAATACAGGGGACAGATACGCAGTATTTT
cdr3_aa: CASTPIQGTDTQYF

clone_size: .
d_call: TRBD1
v_call: TRBV19
j_call: TRBJ1-1
cdr3_length: 16
cdr3_nt: TGTGCCAGTAGTATAGATCTCGACAGGGACCCCACTGAAGCTTTCTTT
cdr3_aa: CASSIDLDRDPTEAFF

clone_size: .
d_call: TRBD2
v_call: TRBV5-5
j_call: TRBJ2-3
cdr3_length: 14
cdr3_nt: TGTGCCAGCAGCTTCGGGACTACCCCAGATACGCAGTATTTT
cdr3_aa: CASSFGTTPDTQYF

clone_size: .
d_call: TRBD1
v_call: TRBV10-3
j_call: TRBJ1-4
cdr3_length: 13
cdr3_nt: TGTGCCATCAGCGGGACAGGGAGTGAAAAACTGTTTTTT
cdr3_aa: CAISGTGSEKLFF

clone_size: .
d_call: .
v_call: TRBV30
j_call: TRBJ1-2
cdr3_length: 13
cdr3_nt: TGTGCCTGGAGCCCCTCGGCGGACTATGGCTACACCTTC
cdr3_aa: CAWSPSADYGYTF

clone_size: .
d_call: .
v_call: TRBV2
j_call: TRBJ2-7
cdr3_length: 16
cdr3_nt: TGTGCCAGCAGAGACCTGGACAGCCTAAGCTCCTACGAGCAGTACTTC
cdr3_aa: CASRDLDSLSSYEQYF

clone_size: .
d_call: TRBD1
v_call: TRBV30
j_call: TRBJ2-7
cdr3_length: 12
cdr3_nt: TGTGCCTGGTCCGGGACAGGGGTCGAGCAGTACTTC
cdr3_aa: CAWSGTGVEQYF

clone_size: .
d_call: .
v_call: TRBV20-1
j_call: TRBJ1-2
cdr3_length: 11
cdr3_nt: TGCAGTGTGCACGGGGTCTATGGCTACACCTTC
cdr3_aa: CSVHGVYGYTF

clone_size: once
d_call: .
v_call: TRBV11-2
j_call: TRBJ2-7
cdr3_length: 15
cdr3_nt: TGTGCCAGCAGCTTAGATCGTCCAGGGGGGTACGAGCAGTACTTC
cdr3_aa: CASSLDRPGGYEQYF

clone_size: .
d_call: .
v_call: TRBV2
j_call: TRBJ2-5
cdr3_length: 15
cdr3_nt: TGTGCCAGCAGCCGGGGGACAGCTAGACAAGAGACCCAGTACTTC
cdr3_aa: CASSRGTARQETQYF

clone_size: .
d_call: .
v_call: TRBV30
j_call: TRBJ2-5
cdr3_length: 12
cdr3_nt: TGTGCCTGGATGCAGGGGCGGGAGACCCAGTACTTC
cdr3_aa: CAWMQGRETQYF

clone_size: .
d_call: TRBD1
v_call: TRBV5-1
j_call: TRBJ1-2
cdr3_length: 13
cdr3_nt: TGCGCCAGCAGCTTGGGCGGACAGGACGGCTACACCTTC
cdr3_aa: CASSLGGQDGYTF

clone_size: .
d_call: .
v_call: TRBV7-9
j_call: TRBJ2-7
cdr3_length: 14
cdr3_nt: TGTGCCAGCAGCTTAGGACAGCGCACCTACGAGCAGTACTTC
cdr3_aa: CASSLGQRTYEQYF

clone_size: few
d_call: TRBD1
v_call: TRBV6-6
j_call: TRBJ1-6
cdr3_length: 14
cdr3_nt: TGTGCCAGCAGCCATACAGGGGAGAATTCACCCCTCCACTTT
cdr3_aa: CASSHTGENSPLHF

clone_size: .
d_call: .
v_call: TRBV5-1
j_call: TRBJ2-2
cdr3_length: 15
cdr3_nt: TGCGCCAGCAGCTTGGAGACAGGGAACACCGGGGAGCTGTTTTTT
cdr3_aa: CASSLETGNTGELFF

clone_size: .
d_call: .
v_call: TRBV6-5
j_call: TRBJ2-7
cdr3_length: 13
cdr3_nt: TGTGCCAGCCTAGAACCCGCAACCTACGAGCAGTACTTC
cdr3_aa: CASLEPATYEQYF

clone_size: .
d_call: .
v_call: TRBV12-2
j_call: TRBJ1-2
cdr3_length: 15
cdr3_nt: TGTGCAAGTCGCTTAAACTATTCCGACAGGGACGGCTACACCTTC
cdr3_aa: CASRLNYSDRDGYTF